Below, 7 T cell receptor beta chains from the same sample are listed, as sequenced in a study of CD8 T cells in ankylosing spondylitis. Points from the study as a whole: A motif of under ten highly homologous TCR beta variants was seen as apparently characteristic of ankylosing spondylitis blood.

From the 5' RACE reads, TCRdb called clonotypes with MiXCR, one entry per CDR3 protein. This sample carries around 890,000 distinct CDR3 sequences, roughly 12% of them seen once, and the ten largest clones take approximately 0.51%. Their antigen targets remain unknown. What was sequenced was blood, either unsorted or a sorted T cell fraction (not recorded which). The receptors were sampled from a male donor with ankylosing spondylitis.

This clonotype was recorded many times. V usage is TRBV12-3 or TRBV12-4 and J usage is TRBJ1-5; D uncertain. V was pared by 5 bases and J by 3 bases, with 14 bases between. This CDR3 has 15 amino acids. The CDR3, as DNA: TGTGCCAGCAGTCCCGAGGGCCACCTCAATCAGCCCCAGCATTTT. Translating gives CASSPEGHLNQPQHF.

This clonotype was recorded at least ten times. The V and J genes are TRBV12-3 or TRBV12-4 and TRBJ1-2; a possible D gene is TRBD1 (6 bases). V dropped 6 bases and J dropped 4 bases, with 12 bases sitting between them. The CDR3 extends over 13 amino acids. As DNA, the CDR3 is TGTGCCAGCAGCCGGACAGACAGCTATGGCTACACCTTC. Protein product: CASSRTDSYGYTF.

Details on this clonotype: The germline gene is not matched at one end of the junction; a read error may be the cause. V usage is TRBV29-1 and J usage is TRBJ1-1, with D perhaps matching TRBD1 (5 bases). The CDR3 covers 11 residues. Germline CDR1 reads SQVTM; CDR2 reads ANQGSEA. In DNA form, the CDR3 reads TGCAGCGTTGCAGGGTCCACTGAAACTTTCTTT. Translating it yields CSVAGSTETFF. Based on the CDR3 plus reference TRBV29-1 and TRBJ1-1, the full variable domain is SAVISQKPSRDICQRGTSLTIQCQVDSQVTMMFWYRQQPGQSLTLIATANQGSEATYESGFVIDKFPISRPNLTFSTLTVSNMSPEDSSIYLCSVAGSTETFFGQGTRLTVV.

In the case of this clonotype: One junction end disagrees with the germline gene, perhaps due to a read error. The chain employs TRBV7-2 and TRBJ1-4; D remains ambiguous. CDR3 length equals 13 residues. Germline lookup yields CDR1 SGHTA and CDR2 FQGNSA. The CDR3 nucleotides are TGTGCCAGCAGCATAGCAACTAATGAAAAACTGTTTTTT. Translation gives CASSIATNEKLFF.

This clonotype was counted a few times. The chain has TRBV27 and TRBJ2-5; perhaps TRBD1 as D (6 bases). This CDR3 region has 12 residues. The germline V and J ends were trimmed by 7 bases and 4 bases, with 10 bases remaining between them. Per the germline V gene, CDR1 is MNHEY and CDR2 is SMNVEV (reference sequence). The CDR3: CASKTGSETQYF. CDR3 nucleotides: TGTGCCAGCAAAACAGGGTCAGAGACCCAGTACTTC.

The chain employs TRBV6-2 or TRBV6-3 and TRBJ2-5; D is ambiguous. CDR1 and CDR2 (germline): MNHEY, SVGEGT. This CDR3 is 12 amino acids long. Between the trimmed V and J ends, which lost 5 bases and 4 bases, there was a span of 8 bases. CDR3: CASSRRRETQYF. For the CDR3, the DNA is TGTGCCAGCAGTCGGAGACGAGAGACCCAGTACTTC.

J is TRBJ2-7 and V is TRBV5-4; D possibly corresponds to TRBD2 (6 bases). The germline V gene has CDR1 SGHNT and CDR2 YYREEE (reference sequence). The length of the CDR3 is 14 residues. V was shortened by 5 bases and J by 5 bases, with 17 bases between the two germline ends. The CDR3 sequence is CASRLGGGVNEQYF. For the CDR3, the DNA is TGTGCCAGCAGACTGGGAGGCGGAGTTAACGAGCAGTACTTC.